This TCR beta chain appears in the sequencing data of a study of blood T cell repertoires in COVID-19. Study-level background: Collection of acute and convalescent COVID-19 samples took place in the United States, Italy and Spain. Nucleic acid was either cDNA or gDNA, and it came from T cells, B-cell-depleted T cells, or PBMCs.

The CDR3 is made up of 14 amino acids. The germline V gene encodes CDR1 SGHTA and CDR2 FQGTGA. With 2 bases removed from V and 3 bases from J, the gap between germline ends came to 11 bases. Authors' data handling: Reference gene primer amplification gave estimated nucleated cell counts. Using immunoSEQ multiplex PCR, the repertoire was profiled, and TCRdb retains in-frame clones only, with some absent. D and trimming were read from the DNA, whereas the V and J calls and clone size are those reported in that table. This table has just over 350,000 clones, 75% to 90% appearing once. The sequence derives from an older woman with COVID-19, enrolled during active disease. Material: peripheral blood. The V and J genes are TRBV7-3 and TRBJ2-7, with D possibly TRBD2 on 5 matching bases. CDR3 in amino acids: CASSLGGPDYEQYF. The CDR3 coding sequence is TGTGCCAGCAGCTTAGGCGGGCCGGACTACGAGCAGTACTTC.